This T cell receptor (beta chain) was identified in a study of blood T cells in healthy people across ages (dated by TCRdb to 2014 to 2015). In the study overall: In model experiments, template switching captured about one uniquely barcoded TCR beta cDNA molecule for every two T cells. Using the same blood draw, the study looked at two additional independent replicas of 1 million unique cDNA reads for two donors, one aged 18 to 30 and the other aged 80 or older. The donors were divided into four age groups: young (average approximately 16 years), middle-aged (under 40), aged (approximately 64) and long-lived (nearly 85). To track age-related changes in TCR beta repertoire diversity, the study relied on deep sequencing normalized with unique cDNA molecular identifiers. Donors of different ages were randomly distributed across sequencing lanes to avoid experimental bias.

About this clonotype itself: Its recognized antigen is unknown. Base qualities were left out, and no much larger clone turns up one base away.

Points the paper makes about the study in general: Observed TCR beta diversity per million T cells fell roughly linearly with age, and a significant reduction was already apparent by age around 39. Because donor CMV infection status was unknown, age-related changes in expanded clonotypes were potentially confounded. Estimates of total diversity from one million sequenced T cells were regarded as lower bounds and underestimates. Compared with the aged group, more naive CD4+ T cells, fewer expanded clones and increased TCR diversity were shown by the long-lived group, suggesting age selection. Conclusive comparison of naive and antigen-experienced compartments was prevented by the profiling of bulk unsorted PBMCs. Observed TCR beta diversity correlated strongly with the percentage of naive T cells measured by flow cytometry.

Clipping removes 4 bases from V and 2 bases from J, with 8 as the unmatched junction base count. As encoded in the germline V gene (reference sequence), CDR1 is DFQATT while CDR2 is SNEGSKA. Spanning cysteine to phenylalanine, the CDR3 consists of 15 amino acids. The read is trimmed to its CDR3 DNA, 45 bases read in frame from base 1. Receptor libraries were prepared by 5' RACE. Sequencing instrument: Illumina HiSeq 2500. The second PCR ran for about 6 to 12 cycles and used a J-beta primer mix along with a sample-barcoded 5' primer. Each TCR beta cDNA molecule received a unique molecular identifier from a template-switch 5' adaptor carrying 12 random nucleotides. At least 2.5 million CDR3-containing paired-end reads were obtained from each sample. The Mint cDNA synthesis kit, primed by a TRBC-specific oligonucleotide, was used to synthesize first-strand cDNA from all RNA. Following uracil-DNA glycosylase treatment, a first 18-cycle PCR with universal primers M1SS and BC2_uni_R was performed on all cDNA. The authors' analysis ran thus. For normalization, 1 million high-quality reads were randomly selected from each sample, with every read carrying a distinct molecular identifier. Reads with shared molecular identifiers were discarded instead of being binned into consensus sequences. MiTCR, run with a Q25 quality threshold and the strictest error-elimination algorithm, handled CDR3 identification, clonotype clustering and error correction. A nonparametric unseen species model with Euler transformation was used to estimate lower-bound total TCR beta diversity. The public sequencing data were trimmed at Q25 with fastp and processed into clonotypes with MiXCR by TCRdb, which kept only in-frame beta chains. Rows with one shared CDR3 protein collapse into an entry with the most common genes and DNA. The V and J calls here are based on TCRdb, not the publication. This sample is represented by approximately 1.5 million distinct CDR3 sequences; around 36% of them were singletons. The ten largest clones capture about 11% of the sample.

The 39 donors, aged about 6 to 100 years, were systemically healthy Caucasian individuals from Russia. About 9.8 milliliters of peripheral blood were drawn from each donor into EDTA-treated Vacutainer tubes. Ficoll-Paque density-gradient centrifugation was used to isolate PBMCs, with at least 6 million obtained per sample. Trizol reagent was used to extract total RNA from the PBMCs, yielding at least 6 micrograms per sample. For every donor, flow cytometry on a PBMC aliquot measured the percentage of naive CD45RAhigh/CD27high T cells. This chain is built from TRBV20-1 and TRBJ2-3; a stretch of 8 junction bases matches TRBD1. Source material: blood. This sequence was found in a woman aged 30 to 39 in good health. The DNA reads TGCAGTGCTACTGACAGGGGAGGACCCACAGATACGCAGTATTTT. Translated, it reads CSATDRGGPTDTQYF.